A selection of T cell receptor beta chains follows, all from one sample in a study of T cell repertoires in cytomegalovirus infection. Antigen specificity for these receptors is unknown. Each CDR3 protein is one row after TCRdb ran MiXCR on the reads. Among around 100,000 distinct CDR3 sequences listed, about a tenth were seen once. Material: PBMCs, sequenced either directly or after in vitro stimulation (not recorded which). The source of these receptors is a human donor in good health (CMV status not recorded). Some clones in this sample may be carry-over from other donors' samples. Both conserved end residues are part of each CDR3. D genes are given only for firm matches. A clone size is listed for some rows: how often the clone was seen (once, few, many), or a class if it is expanded.

clone_size	d_call	v_call	j_call	cdr3_aa	cdr3_nt
many	NA	TRBV7-6	TRBJ2-7	CASSSGFDYEQYF	TGTGCCAGCAGCTCAGGGTTTGACTACGAGCAGTACTTC
NA	NA	TRBV11-2	TRBJ1-6	CASSLEHNSPLHF	TGTGCCAGCAGCTTAGAGCATAATTCACCCCTCCACTTT
NA	NA	TRBV7-2	TRBJ2-7	CASKELYEQYF	TGTGCCAGCAAAGAGCTCTACGAGCAGTACTTC
few	NA	TRBV5-4	TRBJ2-3	CASSWTPTSDTQYF	TGTGCCAGCAGCTGGACGCCTACTTCAGATACGCAGTATTTT
many	TRBD2	TRBV5-1	TRBJ2-5	CASSKGTSGMETQYF	TGCGCCAGCAGCAAGGGGACTAGCGGGATGGAGACCCAGTACTTC
many	NA	TRBV12-3/TRBV12-4	TRBJ1-2	CASSSATGYRDYGYTF	TGTGCCAGCAGTTCCGCAACAGGTTACCGAGATTATGGCTACACCTTC
NA	NA	TRBV29-1	TRBJ2-7	CSVPSPSPSYEQYF	TGCAGCGTTCCCTCCCCTTCCCCCTCCTACGAGCAGTACTTC
many	TRBD1	TRBV7-9	TRBJ2-1	CASSLLGQAITNEQFF	TGTGCCAGCAGCTTACTGGGACAGGCGATTACCAATGAGCAGTTCTTC
many	NA	TRBV7-8	TRBJ2-2	CASSLGWNTGELFF	TGTGCCAGCAGCTTAGGTTGGAACACCGGGGAGCTGTTTTTT
few	NA	TRBV2	TRBJ2-5	CASNKDYAETQYF	TGTGCCAGCAACAAGGACTACGCCGAGACCCAGTACTTC
few	NA	TRBV7-9	TRBJ2-1	CASSLSTGNNYNEQFF	TGTGCCAGCAGCCTTTCCACAGGGAATAACTACAATGAGCAGTTCTTC
NA	NA	TRBV19	TRBJ1-5	CASSVTLREQPQHF	TGTGCCAGTAGTGTCACCCTCAGGGAACAGCCCCAGCATTTT